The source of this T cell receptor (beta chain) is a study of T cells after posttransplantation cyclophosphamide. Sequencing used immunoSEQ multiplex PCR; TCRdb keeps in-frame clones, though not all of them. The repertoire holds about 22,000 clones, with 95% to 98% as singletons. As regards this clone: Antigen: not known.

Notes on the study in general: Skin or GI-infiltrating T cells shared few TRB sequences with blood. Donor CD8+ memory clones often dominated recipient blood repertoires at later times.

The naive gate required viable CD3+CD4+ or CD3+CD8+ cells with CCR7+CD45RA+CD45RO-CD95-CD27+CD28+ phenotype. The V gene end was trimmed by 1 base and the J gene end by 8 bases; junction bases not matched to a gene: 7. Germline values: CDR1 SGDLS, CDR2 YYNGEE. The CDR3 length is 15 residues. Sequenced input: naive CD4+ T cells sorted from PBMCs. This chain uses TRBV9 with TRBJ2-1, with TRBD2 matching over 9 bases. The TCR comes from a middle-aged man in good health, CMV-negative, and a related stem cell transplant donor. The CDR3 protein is CASSVLASGEDEQFF. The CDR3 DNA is TGTGCCAGCAGCGTATTGGCTAGCGGGGAAGATGAGCAGTTCTTC.